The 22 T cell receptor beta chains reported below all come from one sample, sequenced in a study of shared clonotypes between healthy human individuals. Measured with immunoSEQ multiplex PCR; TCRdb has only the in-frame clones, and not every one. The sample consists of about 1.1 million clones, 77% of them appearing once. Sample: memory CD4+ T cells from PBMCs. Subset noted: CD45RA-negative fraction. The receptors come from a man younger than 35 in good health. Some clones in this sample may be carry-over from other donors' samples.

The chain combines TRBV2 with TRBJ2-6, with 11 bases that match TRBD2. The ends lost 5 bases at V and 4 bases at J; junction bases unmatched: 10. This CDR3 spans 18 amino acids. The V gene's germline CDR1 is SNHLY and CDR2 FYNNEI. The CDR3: CASSTPSGRKTGANVLTF. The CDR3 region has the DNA TGTGCCAGCAGTACCCCTAGCGGGAGGAAAACCGGGGCCAACGTCCTGACTTTC. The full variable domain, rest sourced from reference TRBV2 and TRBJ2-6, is EPEVTQTPSHQVTQMGQEVILRCVPISNHLYFYWYRQILGQKVEFLVSFYNNEISEKSEIFDDQFSVERPDGSNFTLKIRSTKLEDSAMYFCASSTPSGRKTGANVLTFGAGSRLTVL.

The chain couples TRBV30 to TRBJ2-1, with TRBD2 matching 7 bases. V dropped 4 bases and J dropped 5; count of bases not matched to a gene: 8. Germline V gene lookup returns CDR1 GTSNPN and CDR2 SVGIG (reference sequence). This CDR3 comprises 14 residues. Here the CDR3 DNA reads TGTGCCTGGATTAGGAGCGGGGTTAACAATGAGCAGTTCTTC. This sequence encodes CAWIRSGVNNEQFF.

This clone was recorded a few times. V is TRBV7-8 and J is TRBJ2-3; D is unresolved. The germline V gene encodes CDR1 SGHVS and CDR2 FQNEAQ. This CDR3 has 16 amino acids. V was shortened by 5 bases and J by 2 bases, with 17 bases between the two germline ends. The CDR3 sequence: CASSHKGFRPTDTQYF. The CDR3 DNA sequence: TGTGCCAGCAGCCATAAAGGTTTCAGGCCCACAGATACGCAGTATTTT.

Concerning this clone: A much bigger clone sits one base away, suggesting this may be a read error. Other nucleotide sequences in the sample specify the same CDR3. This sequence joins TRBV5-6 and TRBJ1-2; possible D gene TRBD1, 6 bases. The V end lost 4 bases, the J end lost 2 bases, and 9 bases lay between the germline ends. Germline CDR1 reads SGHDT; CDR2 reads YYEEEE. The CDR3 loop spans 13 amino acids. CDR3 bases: TGTGCCAGCAGCCCGGGACAAAACTATGGCTACACCTTC. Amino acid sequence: CASSPGQNYGYTF.

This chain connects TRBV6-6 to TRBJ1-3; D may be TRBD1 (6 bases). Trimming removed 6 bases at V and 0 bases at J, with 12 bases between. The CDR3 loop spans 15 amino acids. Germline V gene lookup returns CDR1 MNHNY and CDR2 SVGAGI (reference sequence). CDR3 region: CASSLTGISGNTIYF. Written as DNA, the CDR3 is TGTGCCAGCAGCCTGACAGGTATCTCTGGAAACACCATATATTTT.

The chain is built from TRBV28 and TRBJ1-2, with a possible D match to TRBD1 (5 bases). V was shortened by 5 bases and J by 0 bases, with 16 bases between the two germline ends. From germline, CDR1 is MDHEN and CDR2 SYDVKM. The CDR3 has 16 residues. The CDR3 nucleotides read TGTGCCAGCAGTGGGGACGGGAACCCAGCTAACTATGGCTACACCTTC. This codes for CASSGDGNPANYGYTF.

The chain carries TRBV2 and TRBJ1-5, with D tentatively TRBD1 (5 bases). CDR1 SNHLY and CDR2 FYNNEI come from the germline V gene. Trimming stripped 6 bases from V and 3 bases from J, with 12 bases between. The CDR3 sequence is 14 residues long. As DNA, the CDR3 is TGTGCCAGCAGCCCAGGGAACATCAATCAGCCCCAGCATTTT. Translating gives CASSPGNINQPQHF.

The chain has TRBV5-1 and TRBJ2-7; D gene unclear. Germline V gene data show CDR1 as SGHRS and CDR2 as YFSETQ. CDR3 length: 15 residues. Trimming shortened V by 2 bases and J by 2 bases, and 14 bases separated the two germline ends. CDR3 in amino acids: CASSFSSGPTYEQYF. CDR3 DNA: TGCGCCAGCAGCTTCAGCTCCGGGCCAACCTACGAGCAGTACTTC.

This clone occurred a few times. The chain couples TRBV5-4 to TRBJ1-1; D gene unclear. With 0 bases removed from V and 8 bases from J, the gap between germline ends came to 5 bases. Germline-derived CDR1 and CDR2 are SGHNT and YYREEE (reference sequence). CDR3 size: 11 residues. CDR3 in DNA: TGTGCCAGCAGCTTGGATTACGAAGCTTTCTTT. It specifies CASSLDYEAFF. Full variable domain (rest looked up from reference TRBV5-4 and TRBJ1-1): ETGVTQSPTHLIKTRGQQVTLRCSSQSGHNTVSWYQQALGQGPQFIFQYYREEENGRGNFPPRFSGLQFPNYSSELNVNALELDDSALYLCASSLDYEAFFGQGTRLTVV.

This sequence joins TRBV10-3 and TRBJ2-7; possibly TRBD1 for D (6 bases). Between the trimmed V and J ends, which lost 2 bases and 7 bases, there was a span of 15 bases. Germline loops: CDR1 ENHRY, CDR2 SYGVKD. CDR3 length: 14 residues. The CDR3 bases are TGTGCCATCAGTGAGGGAGCAGGGGCGCATGAGCAGTACTTC. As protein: CAISEGAGAHEQYF.

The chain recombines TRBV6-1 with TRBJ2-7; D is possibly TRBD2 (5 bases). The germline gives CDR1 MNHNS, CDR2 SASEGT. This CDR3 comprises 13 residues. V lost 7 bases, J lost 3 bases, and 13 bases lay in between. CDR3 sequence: CASTPRTLYEQYF. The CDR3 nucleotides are TGTGCCAGCACCCCCAGGACTCTCTACGAGCAGTACTTC.

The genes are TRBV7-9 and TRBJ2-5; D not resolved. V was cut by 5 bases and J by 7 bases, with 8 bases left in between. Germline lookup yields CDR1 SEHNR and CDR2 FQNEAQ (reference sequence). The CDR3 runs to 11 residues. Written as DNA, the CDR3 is TGTGCCAGCAGCAGTGGTCGGACCCAGTACTTC. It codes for CASSSGRTQYF.

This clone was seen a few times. CDR3 region: CASSPLGNWDTEAFF. CDR3 sequence (DNA): TGCGCCAGCAGCCCCCTCGGGAATTGGGACACTGAAGCTTTCTTT. The V call is TRBV5-1, the J call TRBJ1-1; D gene uncertain. Per germline, CDR1 SGHRS and CDR2 YFSETQ. V lost 4 bases and J 3 bases, leaving 16 bases between the germline ends. The CDR3 totals 15 residues.

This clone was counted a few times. The CDR3: CASSEGRSATNEKLFF. CDR3 coding DNA: TGTGCCAGCAGTGAGGGGCGAAGTGCAACTAATGAAAAACTGTTTTTT. V gene TRBV2 combines with J gene TRBJ1-4; weak D call: TRBD1 (5 bases). Looked up from germline, CDR1 is SNHLY and CDR2 is FYNNEI. V gave up 3 bases and J gave up 0 bases, with 11 bases separating them. The length of the CDR3 is 16 residues.

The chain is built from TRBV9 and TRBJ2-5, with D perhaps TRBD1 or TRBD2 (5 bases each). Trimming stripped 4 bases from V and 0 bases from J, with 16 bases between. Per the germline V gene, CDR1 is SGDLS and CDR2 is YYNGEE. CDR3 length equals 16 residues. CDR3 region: CASSLKGTPYQETQYF. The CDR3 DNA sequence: TGTGCCAGCAGCCTAAAGGGGACCCCGTACCAAGAGACCCAGTACTTC.

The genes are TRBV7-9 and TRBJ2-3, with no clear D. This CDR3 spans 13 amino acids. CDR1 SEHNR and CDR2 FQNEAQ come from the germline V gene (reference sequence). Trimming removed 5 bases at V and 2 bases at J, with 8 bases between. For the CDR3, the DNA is TGTGCCAGCAGCGTCCAGATCACAGATACGCAGTATTTT. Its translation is CASSVQITDTQYF.

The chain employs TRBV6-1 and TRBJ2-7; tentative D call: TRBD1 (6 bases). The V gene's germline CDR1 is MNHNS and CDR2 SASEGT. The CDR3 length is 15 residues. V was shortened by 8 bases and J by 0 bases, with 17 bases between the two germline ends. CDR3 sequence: CASLLGTLGSYEQYF. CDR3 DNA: TGTGCCAGCCTACTTGGGACATTGGGCTCCTACGAGCAGTACTTC.

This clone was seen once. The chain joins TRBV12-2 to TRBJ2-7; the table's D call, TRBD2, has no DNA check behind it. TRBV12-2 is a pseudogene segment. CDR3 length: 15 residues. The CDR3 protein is CASRLGGELRYEQYF. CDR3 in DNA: TGTGCAAGTCGCTTAGGGGGGGAATTGAGGTACGAGCAGTACTTC.

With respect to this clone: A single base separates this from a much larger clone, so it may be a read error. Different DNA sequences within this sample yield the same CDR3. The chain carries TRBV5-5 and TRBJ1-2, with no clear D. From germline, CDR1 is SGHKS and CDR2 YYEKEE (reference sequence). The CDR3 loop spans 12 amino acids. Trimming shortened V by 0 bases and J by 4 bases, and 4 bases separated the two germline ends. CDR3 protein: CASSLDSYGYTF. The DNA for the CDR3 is TGTGCCAGCAGCTTGGACAGCTATGGCTACACCTTC.

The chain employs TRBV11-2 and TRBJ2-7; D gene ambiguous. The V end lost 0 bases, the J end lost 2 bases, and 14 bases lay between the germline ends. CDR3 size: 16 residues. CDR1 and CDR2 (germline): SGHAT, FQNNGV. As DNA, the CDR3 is TGTGCCAGCAGCTTAGATCGGGTCGGCAACCCCTACGAGCAGTACTTC. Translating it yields CASSLDRVGNPYEQYF.

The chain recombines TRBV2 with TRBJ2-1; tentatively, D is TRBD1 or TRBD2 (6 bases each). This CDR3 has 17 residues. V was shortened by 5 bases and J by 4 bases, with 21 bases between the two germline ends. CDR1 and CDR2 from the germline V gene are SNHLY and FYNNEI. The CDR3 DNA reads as TGTGCCAGCAGTTATCAAGCGAGGAGGGGGGAATACAATGAGCAGTTCTTC. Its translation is CASSYQARRGEYNEQFF.

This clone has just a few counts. CDR3 sequence reads: CASSQEYGPSEYYEQYF. The CDR3 DNA is TGCGCCAGCAGCCAAGAATATGGGCCTAGCGAGTATTACGAGCAGTACTTC. This rearrangement joins TRBV4-3 to TRBJ2-7; tentative D call: TRBD2 (6 bases). Deletions cut 0 bases from V and 4 bases from J, with 19 bases between. The CDR3 is 17 residues long. Germline assignment: CDR1 LGHNA and CDR2 YSLEER.